The entry below describes one T cell receptor (beta chain). Its antigen is unknown. The data were taken from a study of T cell repertoires in cytomegalovirus infection. Study as a whole: A matching HLA type, together with CMV infection, was signaled by public TCR beta signatures. Study-level findings and limits: CMV-specific TCR beta clonotypes restricted by HLA-C dominated the ex vivo response. Frequencies of public TCR beta families were cumulated, and this identified carriers of CMV plus the relevant HLA.

This CDR3 is 14 amino acids long. Trimming took off 4 bases at V and 1 base at J, with 14 bases between the two ends. CDR1 is SQVTM and CDR2 is ANQGSEA in the germline V gene. TCRdb redid the calling of the reads with MiXCR, one entry per CDR3 protein. The repertoire holds about 740,000 distinct CDR3 sequences, with roughly 35% as singletons. The sample consisted of PBMCs. V and J are TRBV29-1 and TRBJ2-7; D not certain. The receptor comes from a human donor in good health (CMV status not recorded). Some clones in this sample may be carry-over from other donors' samples. For the CDR3, the DNA is TGCAGCGTTGCGGCGCAGGAAGTTTCCTACGAGCAGTACTTC. Translated, it gives CSVAAQEVSYEQYF.